Below are 4 T cell receptor beta chains sequenced from a single sample in a study of STAT3 mutations in large granular lymphocyte leukemia. General study findings and limits: Every T-LGLL patient had at least one immunodominant TCRbeta clonotype.

Data came from immunoSEQ multiplex PCR; TCRdb stores just in-frame clones and leaves some out. Of more than 2,500 clones in the sample, around 89% were seen once. These receptors lack a known antigen. Material for sequencing was peripheral blood mononuclear cells. These receptors were taken from a woman aged 70 to 79 with T-cell large granular lymphocyte leukemia. Some clones in this sample may be carry-over from other donors' samples.

The chain recombines TRBV18 with TRBJ2-1; D is tentatively TRBD1 or TRBD2 (5 bases each). The germline V gene encodes CDR1 KGHSH and CDR2 LQKENI. The V end was cut by 5 bases, the J end by 5 bases, with 19 bases between. This CDR3 spans 16 amino acids. The CDR3 spells CASSKPLGQVNNEQFF. DNA of the CDR3: TGTGCCAGCTCAAAACCACTAGGACAAGTCAACAATGAGCAGTTCTTC.

The V call is TRBV18, the J call TRBJ1-1, with D uncertain. This CDR3 comprises 12 residues. Looked up from germline, CDR1 is KGHSH and CDR2 is LQKENI. Trimming took off 7 bases at V and 3 bases at J, with 9 bases between the two ends. The CDR3 loop reads CASLAADTEAFF. Here the CDR3 DNA reads TGTGCCAGCTTGGCAGCCGACACTGAAGCTTTCTTT.

The chain is built from TRBV6-5 and TRBJ1-3; no reliable D call. The germline V gene has CDR1 MNHEY and CDR2 SVGAGI. The CDR3 runs 16 residues. Deletions cut 2 bases from V and 1 base from J, with 12 bases between. The CDR3 bases are TGTGCCAGCAGTTACGGGGATGCTCCTTCTGGAAACACCATATATTTT. Translation gives CASSYGDAPSGNTIYF.

This chain uses TRBV7-2 with TRBJ2-7, with D possibly TRBD1 on 5 matching bases. Deletions cut 0 bases from V and 2 bases from J, with 8 bases between. Germline CDR1 is SGHTA and CDR2 is FQGNSA. This CDR3 contains 14 residues. The CDR3 reads CASSLAVGPYEQYF. CDR3 nucleotides: TGTGCCAGCAGCTTAGCCGTGGGGCCCTACGAGCAGTACTTC.